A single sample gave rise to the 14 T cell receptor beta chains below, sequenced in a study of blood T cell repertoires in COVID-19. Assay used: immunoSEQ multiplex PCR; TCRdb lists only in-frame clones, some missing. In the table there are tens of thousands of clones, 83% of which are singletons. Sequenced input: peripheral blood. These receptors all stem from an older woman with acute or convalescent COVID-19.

The CDR3 bases are TGTGCCAGCAGCTCCAGCGTCTCAGATACGCAGTATTTT. Encoded protein: CASSSSVSDTQYF. The chain couples TRBV5-5 to TRBJ2-3, with unresolved D. This CDR3 spans 13 amino acids. Trimming took 3 bases from V and 4 from J, leaving 9 bases between them. CDR1 is SGHKS and CDR2 is YYEKEE in the germline V gene (reference sequence).

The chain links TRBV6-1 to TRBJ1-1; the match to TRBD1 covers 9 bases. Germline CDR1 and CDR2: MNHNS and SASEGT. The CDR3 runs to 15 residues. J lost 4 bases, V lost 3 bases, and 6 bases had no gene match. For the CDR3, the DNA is TGTGCCAGCAGTGAGCGTGGACAGGGGTTCACTGAAGCTTTCTTT. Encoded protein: CASSERGQGFTEAFF.

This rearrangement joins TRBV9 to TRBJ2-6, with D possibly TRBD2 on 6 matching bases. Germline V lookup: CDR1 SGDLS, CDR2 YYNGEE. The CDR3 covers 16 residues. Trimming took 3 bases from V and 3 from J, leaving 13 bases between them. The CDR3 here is CASSERRGGGANVLTF. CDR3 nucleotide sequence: TGTGCCAGCAGCGAGAGGAGGGGCGGTGGGGCCAACGTCCTGACTTTC.

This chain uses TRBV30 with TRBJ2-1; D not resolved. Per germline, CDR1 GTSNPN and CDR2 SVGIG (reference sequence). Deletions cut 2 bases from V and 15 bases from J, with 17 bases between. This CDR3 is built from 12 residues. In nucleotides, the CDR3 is TGTGCCTGGAGTTTGAAGGAGTCATGGCGGTTCTTC. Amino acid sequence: CAWSLKESWRFF.

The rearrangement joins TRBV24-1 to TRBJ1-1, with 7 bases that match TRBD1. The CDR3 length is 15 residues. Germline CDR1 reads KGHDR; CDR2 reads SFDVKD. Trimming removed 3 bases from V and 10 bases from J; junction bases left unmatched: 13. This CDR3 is CATSDPSGTAGRAFF. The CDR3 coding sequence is TGTGCCACCAGTGATCCGTCCGGGACAGCTGGACGAGCTTTCTTT.

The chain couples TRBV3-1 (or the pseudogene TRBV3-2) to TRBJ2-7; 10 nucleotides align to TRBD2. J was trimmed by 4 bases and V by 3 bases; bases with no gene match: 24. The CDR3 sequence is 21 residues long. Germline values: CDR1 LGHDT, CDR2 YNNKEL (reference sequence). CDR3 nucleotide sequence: TGTGCCAGCAGCCACACCGGTGGAGGGGTGGTGGGAGCGGGAGGGCCTTACGAGCAGTACTTC. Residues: CASSHTGGGVVGAGGPYEQYF.

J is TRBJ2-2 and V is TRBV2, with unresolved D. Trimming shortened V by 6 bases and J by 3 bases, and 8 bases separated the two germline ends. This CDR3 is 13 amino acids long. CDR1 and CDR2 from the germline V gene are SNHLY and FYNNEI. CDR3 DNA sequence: TGTGCCAGCAGCCGACAAGACACCGGGGAGCTGTTTTTT. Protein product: CASSRQDTGELFF.

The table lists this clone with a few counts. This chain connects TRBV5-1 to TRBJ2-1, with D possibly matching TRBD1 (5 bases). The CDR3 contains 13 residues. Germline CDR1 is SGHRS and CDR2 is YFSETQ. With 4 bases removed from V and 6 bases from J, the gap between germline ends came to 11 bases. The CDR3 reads CASSPSQGNEQFF. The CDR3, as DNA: TGCGCCAGCAGCCCATCGCAGGGCAATGAGCAGTTCTTC.

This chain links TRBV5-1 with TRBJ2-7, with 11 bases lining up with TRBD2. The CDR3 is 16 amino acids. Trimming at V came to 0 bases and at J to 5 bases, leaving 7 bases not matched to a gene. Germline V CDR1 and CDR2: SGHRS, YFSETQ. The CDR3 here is CASSLGRLAGGNEQYF. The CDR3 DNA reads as TGCGCCAGCAGCTTGGGACGTCTAGCGGGAGGCAACGAGCAGTACTTC.

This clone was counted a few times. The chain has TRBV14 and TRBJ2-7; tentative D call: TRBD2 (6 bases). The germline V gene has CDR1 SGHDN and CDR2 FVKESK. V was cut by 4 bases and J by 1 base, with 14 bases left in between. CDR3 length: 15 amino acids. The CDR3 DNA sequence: TGTGCCAGCAGCCGCCAGGGACTGCAATCCTACGAGCAGTACTTC. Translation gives CASSRQGLQSYEQYF.

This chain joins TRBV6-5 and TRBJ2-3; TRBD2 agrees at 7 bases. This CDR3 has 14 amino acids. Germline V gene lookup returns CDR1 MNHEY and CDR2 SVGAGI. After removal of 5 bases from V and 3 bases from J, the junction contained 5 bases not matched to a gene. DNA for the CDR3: TGTGCCAGCAGTACACTAGCGAGGACAGATACGCAGTATTTT. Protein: CASSTLARTDTQYF.

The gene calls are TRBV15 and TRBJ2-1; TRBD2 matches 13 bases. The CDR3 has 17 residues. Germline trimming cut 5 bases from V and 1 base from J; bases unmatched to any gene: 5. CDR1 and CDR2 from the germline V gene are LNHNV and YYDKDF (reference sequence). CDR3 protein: CATSSRLAGGSYNEQFF. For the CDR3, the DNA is TGTGCCACCAGCTCTCGACTAGCGGGAGGTTCCTACAATGAGCAGTTCTTC.

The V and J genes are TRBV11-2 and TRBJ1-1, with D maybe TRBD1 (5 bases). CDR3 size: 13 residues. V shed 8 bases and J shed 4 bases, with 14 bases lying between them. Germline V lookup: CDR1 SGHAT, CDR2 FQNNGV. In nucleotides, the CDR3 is TGTGCCAGCGCCGGGGGGATTGGCACTGAAGCTTTCTTT. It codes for CASAGGIGTEAFF. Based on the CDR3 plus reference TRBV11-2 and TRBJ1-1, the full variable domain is EAGVAQSPRYKIIEKRQSVAFWCNPISGHATLYWYQQILGQGPKLLIQFQNNGVVDDSQLPKDRFSAERLKGVDSTLKIQPAKLEDSAVYLCASAGGIGTEAFFGQGTRLTVV.

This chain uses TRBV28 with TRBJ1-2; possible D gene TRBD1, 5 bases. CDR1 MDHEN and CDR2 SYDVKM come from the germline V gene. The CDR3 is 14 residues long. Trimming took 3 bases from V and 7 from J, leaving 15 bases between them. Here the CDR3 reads CASSFYGQGGGYTF. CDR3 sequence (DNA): TGTGCCAGCAGTTTCTACGGGCAGGGCGGTGGCTACACCTTC.